This entry lists 19 T cell receptor beta chains sequenced from one sample in a study of T cells in women clearing cervical HPV infection. Profiled with immunoSEQ multiplex PCR; TCRdb holds only in-frame clones, not every one. The repertoire shows roughly 47,000 clones; the top ten hold approximately 34%. Material for sequencing was blood buffy coat. These receptors all come from a woman aged 18-70 years with a cervical HPV16 infection that either progressed to CIN3+ or cleared (not recorded which).

Comments on this clone: The sequenced fragment ends 3 residues before the CDR3 boundary, so the rest is inferred from the germline J gene. The chain combines TRBV5-4 with TRBJ2-7; 11 nucleotides match TRBD1. Germline CDR1 is SGHNT and CDR2 is YYREEE (reference sequence). The V gene end was trimmed by 0 bases and the J gene end by 5 bases; junction bases not matched to a gene: 4. CDR3 length equals 15 residues. The sequenced CDR3 bases are TGTGCCAGCAGCTTGGACGGGACAGGGGGGCACGAG. Amino acids: CASSLDGTGGHE. The whole CDR3 region reads CASSLDGTGGHEQYF.

To note about this clone: The read falls 3 residues short of the CDR3 end, and the missing part is taken from the germline J gene. The rearrangement uses TRBV19 and TRBJ1-4; 7 bases align to TRBD1. V lost 6 bases to trimming and J lost 0 bases; unmatched junction nucleotides: 4. CDR1 is LNHDA and CDR2 is SQIVND in the germline V gene (reference sequence). The CDR3 runs 15 residues. The CDR3 DNA, read in part, is TGTGCCAGTAGCACAGGGACAGCAACTAATGAAAAA. Translation gives CASSTGTATNEK. The entire CDR3 is CASSTGTATNEKLFF.

To note about this clone: The read gets to within 3 residues of the CDR3 end, and the germline J gene fills in the rest. The V and J genes are TRBV6-1 and TRBJ2-5; no definite D call. The germline V and J ends were trimmed by 4 bases and 4 bases, with 7 bases remaining between them. Germline-derived CDR1 and CDR2 are MNHNS and SASEGT. CDR3 length: 12 residues. Incomplete CDR3 DNA: TGTGCCAGCAGTGGTTCGTCAGAGACC. Amino acids: CASSGSSET. The whole CDR3 sequence reads CASSGSSETQYF.

Points on this clone: The read falls 3 residues short of the CDR3 end, and the missing part is taken from the germline J gene. This chain links TRBV5-1 with TRBJ2-7; the D gene is possibly TRBD2 (6 bases). Per germline, CDR1 SGHRS and CDR2 YFSETQ. The CDR3 runs 15 residues. Trimming pared 4 bases from V and 3 bases from J, leaving 17 bases between. The covered CDR3 bases are TGCGCCAGCAGCCCCCAGCGGGCAGGGTTCTACGAG. Residues: CASSPQRAGFYE. The full CDR3 sequence reads CASSPQRAGFYEQYF.

Concerning this clone: The read comes to an end 3 residues before the CDR3 does, leaving the germline J gene to fill in the end. This chain links TRBV30 with TRBJ2-2, with D uncertain. Germline-derived CDR1 and CDR2 are GTSNPN and SVGIG (reference sequence). CDR3 size: 13 residues. Trimming pared 3 bases from V and 2 bases from J, leaving 7 bases between. The CDR3 sequence is CAWRAPNTGELFF. CDR3 DNA, as far as it was read: TGTGCCTGGAGGGCACCCAACACCGGGGAG.

On this clone: The missing CDR3 end, 3 residues past where the read stops, is filled in from the germline J gene. The rearrangement links TRBV11-2 to TRBJ2-7; 7 bases align to TRBD2. The length of the CDR3 is 15 residues. Germline trimming cut 5 bases from V and 0 bases from J; bases unmatched to any gene: 7. CDR1 is SGHAT and CDR2 is FQNNGV in the germline V gene. Partial CDR3 DNA: TGTGCCAGCAGCGAACAGGCTAGCGGCTCCTACGAG. Protein: CASSEQASGSYE. The whole CDR3 region reads CASSEQASGSYEQYF.

A remark on this clone: Read coverage stops 3 residues before the CDR3 terminus; the germline J gene supplies the remainder. The chain links TRBV11-2 to TRBJ1-2; D call uncertain. CDR1 and CDR2 (germline): SGHAT, FQNNGV. This CDR3 spans 14 amino acids. The V gene lost 2 bases and the J gene lost 2 bases, with 9 bases spanning the gap. CDR3 amino acids: CASSLINSNYGYTF. CDR3 DNA (partial): TGTGCCAGCAGCTTAATAAACTCAAACTATGGC.

Remarks on this clone: The CDR3 end is not reached by the read, which stops 3 residues before it; the germline J gene fills it in. The J gene is TRBJ2-5, the V gene TRBV29-1, with D possibly TRBD2 on 5 matching bases. V was clipped by 5 bases and J by 5 bases, with 12 bases between them. The CDR3 length is 12 residues. Germline CDR1 is SQVTM and CDR2 is ANQGSEA. CDR3 DNA (partial): TGCAGCGTTTCGGACCAGCGGGAGACC. This sequence encodes CSVSDQRET. The whole CDR3 region reads CSVSDQRETQYF.

The CDR3 bases that were read are TGTGCCAGCAGTGACTCGAGGGCAGGGAGGACTGAA. Its translation is CASSDSRAGRTE. The CDR3, in full, reads CASSDSRAGRTEAFF. V and J are TRBV6-4 and TRBJ1-1, with a tentative D call TRBD1 (5 bases). The sequence runs out 3 residues before the end of the CDR3; the remainder is reconstructed from the germline J gene. The V end was cut by 0 bases, the J end by 5 bases, with 13 bases between. CDR3 length: 15 amino acids. CDR1 is MRHNA, CDR2 SNTAGT, per germline.

On this clone: The read stops 3 residues short of the end of the CDR3; the missing end is completed from the germline J gene. The rearrangement links TRBV18 to TRBJ1-2; D might be TRBD1 (5 bases). Germline V gene lookup returns CDR1 KGHSH and CDR2 LQKENI. The CDR3 loop spans 12 amino acids. CDR3 DNA (partial): TGTGCCAGCTCACCAGTGACAGTTGAC. This translates into CASSPVTVD. The complete CDR3 sequence is CASSPVTVDYTF.

Notes on this clone: Coverage ceases 3 residues before the CDR3 finishes, and the germline J gene fills in the end. The gene calls are TRBV18 and TRBJ2-3, with 12 bases lining up with TRBD1. This CDR3 contains 18 residues. Germline V CDR1 and CDR2: KGHSH, LQKENI. CDR3 sequence reads: CASSLPQTGTGGSETQYF. The CDR3 DNA, read in part, is TGTGCCAGCTCTTTACCTCAAACCGGGACAGGGGGCTCGGAGACG.

In regard to this clone: The read gets to within 3 residues of the CDR3 end, and the germline J gene fills in the rest. This chain connects TRBV5-6 to TRBJ2-3; 11 nucleotides line up with TRBD2. The germline gives CDR1 SGHDT, CDR2 YYEEEE. The V gene end was trimmed by 4 bases and the J gene end by 4 bases; junction bases not matched to a gene: 2. The CDR3 is 14 amino acids. CDR3 sequence reads: CASSPGLAADTQYF. CDR3 DNA (partial): TGTGCCAGCAGCCCGGGACTAGCGGCAGATACG.

Concerning this clone: Read sequence stops 3 residues before the CDR3 end, and the germline J gene provides the missing end. V is TRBV2 and J is TRBJ1-6; no firm D call. CDR3 length equals 12 residues. Trimming removed 8 bases at V and 8 bases at J, with 10 bases between. CDR1 and CDR2 (germline): SNHLY, FYNNEI. CDR3 bases read: TGTGCCAGCTCGGGTGAGCATTCACCC. This sequence encodes CASSGEHSP. The CDR3 reads in full as CASSGEHSPLHF.

As concerns this clone: The sequence runs out 3 residues before the end of the CDR3; the remainder is reconstructed from the germline J gene. V is TRBV7-2 and J is TRBJ2-1, with D maybe TRBD2 (5 bases). Germline V gene data show CDR1 as SGHTA and CDR2 as FQGNSA. The V gene lost 4 bases and the J gene lost 8 bases, with 9 bases spanning the gap. This CDR3 spans 12 amino acids. CDR3 sequence reads: CASSSTIYEQFF. CDR3 DNA, as far as it was read: TGTGCCAGCAGCTCGACTATTTATGAG.

In the case of this clone: The read ends 3 residues shy of where the CDR3 ends; the end is completed using the germline J gene. J is TRBJ2-2 and V is TRBV7-6, with 12 positions matching TRBD2. Germline values: CDR1 SGHVS, CDR2 FNYEAQ. V shed 2 bases, J shed 3 bases, and the junction held 4 bases outside the gene matches. The length of the CDR3 is 17 residues. The CDR3 sequence is CASSLTTSGGYTGELFF. The part of the CDR3 DNA that was read is TGTGCCAGCAGCTTAACGACTAGCGGGGGATACACCGGGGAG.

Concerning this clone: The CDR3 extends 3 residues past the end of the read, so its final part is completed from the germline J gene. The chain recombines TRBV29-1 with TRBJ1-2; D might be TRBD1 (6 bases). The CDR3 is 14 amino acids. Germline V gene lookup returns CDR1 SQVTM and CDR2 ANQGSEA. CDR3 DNA, as far as it was read: TGCAGCGCTGCCTCGGACAGACTTCTTCGGGGC. It yields the protein CSAASDRLLRG. The entire CDR3 is CSAASDRLLRGYTF.

A word on this clone: Coverage ceases 3 residues before the CDR3 finishes, and the germline J gene fills in the end. The V gene is TRBV7-2, the J gene TRBJ2-5, with D possibly being TRBD2 (5 bases). Germline V gives CDR1 SGHTA, CDR2 FQGNSA. The CDR3 loop spans 13 amino acids. V shed 3 bases and J shed 5 bases, with 10 bases lying between them. CDR3 protein: CASSFGERETQYF. Incomplete CDR3 DNA: TGTGCCAGCAGCTTTGGGGAGCGGGAGACC. Complete variable domain (other parts from reference TRBV7-2 and TRBJ2-5): GAGVSQSPSNKVTEKGKDVELRCDPISGHTALYWYRQSLGQGLEFLIYFQGNSAPDKSGLPSDRFSAERTGGSVSTLTIQRTQQEDSAVYLCASSFGERETQYFGPGTRLLVL.

On this clone itself: Coverage ceases 3 residues before the CDR3 finishes, and the germline J gene fills in the end. The chain is built from TRBV7-2 and TRBJ1-1, with 7 bases matching TRBD1. Germline CDR1 and CDR2: SGHTA and FQGNSA. J gave up 5 bases and V 1 base, and 7 bases lay outside the gene matches. CDR3 length: 15 residues. CDR3 bases read: TGTGCCAGCAGCTTAGGGCCGTCGACAGGGACTGAA. As protein: CASSLGPSTGTE. The full-length CDR3 reads as CASSLGPSTGTEAFF.

As concerns this clone: Sequencing ends 3 residues short of the CDR3 end; the germline J gene provides the rest. The J gene is TRBJ2-2, the V gene TRBV5-1, with 10 positions matching TRBD1. The CDR3 runs 15 residues. The germline CDR1 and CDR2 sequences are SGHRS and YFSETQ. Trimming removed 7 bases from V and 0 bases from J; junction bases left unmatched: 3. The CDR3 region is CASRQGATNTGELFF. CDR3 DNA, as far as it was read: TGCGCCAGCCGACAGGGGGCGACGAACACCGGGGAG.